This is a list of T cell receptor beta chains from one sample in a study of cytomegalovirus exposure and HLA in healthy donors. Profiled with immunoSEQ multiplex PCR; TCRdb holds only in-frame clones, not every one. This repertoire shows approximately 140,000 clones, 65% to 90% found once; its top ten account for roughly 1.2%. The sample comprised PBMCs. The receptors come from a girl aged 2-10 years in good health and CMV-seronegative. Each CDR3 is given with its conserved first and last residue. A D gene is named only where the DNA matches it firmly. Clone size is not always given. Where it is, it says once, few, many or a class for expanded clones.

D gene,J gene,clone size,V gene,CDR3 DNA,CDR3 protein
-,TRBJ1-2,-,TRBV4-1,TGCGCCAGCAGCCTCCGGACGGGGGGCGCCGATGGCTACACCTTC,CASSLRTGGADGYTF
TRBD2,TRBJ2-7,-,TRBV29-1,TGCAGCGTTACCCGGGAGGGGACCCGCTACGAGCAGTACTTC,CSVTREGTRYEQYF
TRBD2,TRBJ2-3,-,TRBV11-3,TGTGCCAGCAGCTTTAAGCGGGAGGGCCCAACAGATACGCAGTATTTT,CASSFKREGPTDTQYF
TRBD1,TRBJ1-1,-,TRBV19,TGTGCCAGTAGTGAGGAGGACAGGGGTAACACTGAAGCTTTCTTT,CASSEEDRGNTEAFF
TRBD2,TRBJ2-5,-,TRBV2,TGTGCCAGCAGGTTGGGACTAGCGGGAATCCAAGAGACCCAGTACTTC,CASRLGLAGIQETQYF
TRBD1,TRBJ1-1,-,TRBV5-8,TGTGCCAGCAGCTTGGAATTAACAGGGGGCACTGAAGCTTTCTTT,CASSLELTGGTEAFF
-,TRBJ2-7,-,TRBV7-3,TGTGCCAGCAGCATTGATCGGACTGCTGAGCAGTACTTC,CASSIDRTAEQYF
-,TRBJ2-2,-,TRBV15,TGTGCCACCAGGAGACTAGTTTCCGGGGAGCTGTTTTTT,CATRRLVSGELFF
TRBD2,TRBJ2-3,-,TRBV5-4,TGTGCCAGCAGCTTGAGCGGGGTGAAAGATACGCAGTATTTT,CASSLSGVKDTQYF
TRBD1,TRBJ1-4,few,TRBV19,TGTGCCAGTAGCCGGGACAGTAATGAAAAACTGTTTTTT,CASSRDSNEKLFF
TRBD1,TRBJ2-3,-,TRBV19,TGTGCCAGTAGTCCCGGGACAGGGGGCCCAGATACGCAGTATTTT,CASSPGTGGPDTQYF
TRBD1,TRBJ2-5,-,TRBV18,TGTGCCAGCTCAGTTAGGGGGCAGCTACGCGAAAAGTACTTC,CASSVRGQLREKYF